These 22 T cell receptor beta chains originate from one sample sequenced in a study of blood T cell repertoires in COVID-19. TCRdb's table, derived via immunoSEQ multiplex PCR, lists solely in-frame clones and lacks some. The repertoire holds 300,000 to 350,000 clones, with more than 80% as singletons. The sequenced sample consisted of peripheral blood. The receptor source for this set is a woman under 40 with COVID-19, enrolled during active disease.

CDR3 residues: CASSRYTGLGANVLTF. CDR3 coding DNA: TGTGCCAGTAGTCGTTATACAGGGTTGGGGGCCAACGTCCTGACTTTC. The chain couples TRBV19 to TRBJ2-6; possible D gene TRBD1, 6 bases. The CDR3 has 16 residues. V was shortened by 5 bases and J by 4 bases, with 15 bases between the two germline ends. Germline V gene lookup returns CDR1 LNHDA and CDR2 SQIVND (reference sequence).

CDR3 protein: CASSLTRDRSQPQHF. The CDR3 region has the DNA TGTGCCAGCAGCTTAACCCGGGATAGGAGTCAGCCCCAGCATTTT. The chain uses TRBV7-6 and TRBJ1-5, with D uncertain. The CDR3 covers 15 residues. Trimming took 2 bases from V and 6 from J, leaving 14 bases between them. Germline lookup yields CDR1 SGHVS and CDR2 FNYEAQ.

The chain has TRBV7-9 and TRBJ1-1; the D is unclear. The germline gives CDR1 SEHNR, CDR2 FQNEAQ (reference sequence). The length of the CDR3 is 14 residues. The V and J ends lost 5 bases and 5 bases respectively, with 15 bases between them. The CDR3 is CASSPSLGRTEAFF. The CDR3 DNA reads TGTGCCAGCAGCCCTTCCTTAGGGAGAACTGAAGCTTTCTTT.

CDR3 region: CASSPEGLVSGNTIYF. In DNA, the CDR3 is TGTGCCAGCAGCCCGGAAGGACTGGTCTCTGGAAACACCATATATTTT. The gene calls are TRBV5-5 and TRBJ1-3; D is unresolved. CDR1 and CDR2 (germline): SGHKS, YYEKEE (reference sequence). V dropped 4 bases and J dropped 0 bases, with 14 bases sitting between them. The length of the CDR3 is 16 residues. The full variable domain, its missing parts supplied by reference TRBV5-5 and TRBJ1-3, is DAGVTQSPTHLIKTRGQQVTLRCSPISGHKSVSWYQQVLGQGPQFIFQYYEKEERGRGNFPDRFSARQFPNYSSELNVNALLLGDSALYLCASSPEGLVSGNTIYFGEGSWLTVV.

The chain is built from TRBV27 and TRBJ2-1, with 8 bases identical to TRBD2. This CDR3 spans 14 amino acids. Germline V gene sequence: CDR1 MNHEY, CDR2 SMNVEV (reference sequence). With 6 bases clipped from V and 6 bases from J, the junction kept 7 bases outside the gene matches. The CDR3 sequence: CASRMAGGANEQFF. The CDR3 DNA follows: TGTGCCAGCAGAATGGCGGGAGGCGCCAATGAGCAGTTCTTC.

The chain combines TRBV3-1 (or the pseudogene TRBV3-2) with TRBJ2-7; TRBD2 is a possible D gene (5 bases). V was pared by 1 base and J by 2 bases, with 15 bases between. The germline V gene has CDR1 LGHDT and CDR2 YNNKEL (reference sequence). This CDR3 contains 16 residues. Written as DNA, the CDR3 is TGTGCCAGCAGCCAAGGACTGTGGGAGTCCGCCTACGAGCAGTACTTC. Amino acid sequence: CASSQGLWESAYEQYF.

This clone was observed a few times. The genes are TRBV6-2 or TRBV6-3 and TRBJ2-1; TRBD1 matches at 7 bases. The V gene's germline CDR1 is MNHEY and CDR2 SVGEGT. V shed 5 bases and J 1 base; nucleotides not matched to a gene: 5. The CDR3 runs to 15 residues. The CDR3 region is CASSGDSTSYNEQFF. CDR3 coding DNA: TGTGCCAGCAGTGGGGACAGCACATCCTACAATGAGCAGTTCTTC.

The CDR3 reads CASSPRTSGMREQYF. CDR3 DNA sequence: TGTGCCAGCAGTCCTAGGACTAGCGGGATGCGCGAGCAGTACTTC. The chain is built from TRBV2 and TRBJ2-7, with 12 bases matching TRBD2. V gave up 5 bases and J gave up 6 bases; unmatched junction bases: 8. The germline V gene encodes CDR1 SNHLY and CDR2 FYNNEI. This CDR3 has 15 amino acids.

The V call is TRBV10-3, the J call TRBJ2-7; the match to TRBD1 covers 8 bases. The CDR3 runs to 13 residues. Germline CDR1 is ENHRY and CDR2 is SYGVKD. V gave up 5 bases and J gave up 5 bases; unmatched junction bases: 5. CDR3 DNA sequence: TGTGCCATCAGTCCACGACAGGGGAACGAGCAGTACTTC. Encoded protein: CAISPRQGNEQYF.

V and J are TRBV3-1 (or the pseudogene TRBV3-2) and TRBJ2-7; D remains unclear. The V gene lost 6 bases and the J gene lost 0 bases, with 12 bases spanning the gap. This CDR3 comprises 14 residues. CDR1 is LGHDT, CDR2 YNNKEL, per germline (reference sequence). CDR3 nucleotides: TGTGCCAGCAGTCCTTTAAGTAGCTCCTACGAGCAGTACTTC. It translates to CASSPLSSSYEQYF.

On this clone: Other nucleotide sequences from this sample produce the same CDR3. V gene TRBV5-8 combines with J gene TRBJ2-5; weak D call: TRBD2 (6 bases). V gave up 0 bases and J gave up 2 bases, with 8 bases separating them. Looked up from germline, CDR1 is SGHTS and CDR2 is YDEGEE. This CDR3 contains 14 residues. The CDR3 region has the DNA TGTGCCAGCAGCTTGGGGAGGGGACAAGAGACCCAGTACTTC. Its protein product is CASSLGRGQETQYF.

With regard to this clone: Different DNA sequences within this sample yield the same CDR3. The genes are TRBV6-5 and TRBJ2-7; 9 positions match TRBD1. Germline trimming cut 6 bases from V and 1 base from J; bases unmatched to any gene: 4. Germline CDR1 MNHEY, CDR2 SVGAGI. The CDR3 is 14 amino acids. CDR3 nucleotide sequence: TGTGCCAGCAGCCCGGGACAGGGTTCCTACGAGCAGTACTTC. Translating it yields CASSPGQGSYEQYF.

This clone was detected only once. The V call is TRBV12-3 or TRBV12-4, the J call TRBJ1-3; unclear D gene. The CDR3 runs 12 residues. The V end lost 6 bases, the J end lost 9 bases, and 12 bases lay between the germline ends. The CDR3 is CASSPLMSTIYF. The CDR3, as DNA: TGTGCCAGCAGCCCCCTAATGAGCACCATATATTTT.

V usage is TRBV18 and J usage is TRBJ2-3; 11 bases agree with TRBD2. The CDR3 is made up of 14 amino acids. CDR1 and CDR2 from the germline V gene are KGHSH and LQKENI. J was trimmed by 6 bases and V by 3 bases; bases with no gene match: 2. The CDR3 spells CASSPGLAADTQYF. CDR3 DNA: TGTGCCAGCTCACCGGGACTAGCGGCGGATACGCAGTATTTT. The full variable domain, completed using reference TRBV18 and TRBJ2-3, is NAGVMQNPRHLVRRRGQEARLRCSPMKGHSHVYWYRQLPEEGLKFMVYLQKENIIDESGMPKERFSAEFPKEGPSILRIQQVVRGDSAAYFCASSPGLAADTQYFGPGTRLTVL.

V is TRBV6-1 and J is TRBJ2-3; 11 nucleotides match TRBD2. CDR1 and CDR2 from the germline V gene are MNHNS and SASEGT. V trimming: 4 bases; J trimming: 0 bases; junction bases outside the gene matches: 6. This CDR3 contains 17 residues. The CDR3 loop is CASSALSGRASTDTQYF. CDR3 nucleotides: TGTGCCAGCAGTGCCCTTAGCGGGAGGGCTAGCACAGATACGCAGTATTTT.

J is TRBJ1-2 and V is TRBV6-5; a weak D match, TRBD1 (5 bases). CDR1 and CDR2 from the germline V gene are MNHEY and SVGAGI. The CDR3 is made up of 15 amino acids. V lost 0 bases and J 4 bases, leaving 12 bases between the germline ends. CDR3 DNA sequence: TGTGCCAGCAGTTACTCTCGGGGGACGATCTATGGCTACACCTTC. Encoded protein: CASSYSRGTIYGYTF.

This chain links TRBV5-1 with TRBJ1-1; no definite D call. Deletions cut 0 bases from V and 4 bases from J, with 10 bases between. CDR3 length: 14 residues. Germline CDR1 SGHRS, CDR2 YFSETQ. The CDR3 region is CASSLASPGTEAFF. The CDR3 nucleotides read TGCGCCAGCAGCTTGGCCTCTCCGGGCACTGAAGCTTTCTTT.

This chain links TRBV7-9 with TRBJ1-1; tentatively, D is TRBD1 (6 bases). The V end lost 7 bases, the J end lost 1 base, and 19 bases lay between the germline ends. The germline CDR1 and CDR2 sequences are SEHNR and FQNEAQ (reference sequence). The CDR3 extends over 16 amino acids. CDR3 nucleotides: TGTGCCAGCAACCCCCGGGACACCAGAGGGAACACTGAAGCTTTCTTT. Amino acid sequence: CASNPRDTRGNTEAFF.

V usage is TRBV3-1 (or the pseudogene TRBV3-2) and J usage is TRBJ1-2, with 11 bases identical to TRBD1. The CDR3 is made up of 15 amino acids. CDR1 and CDR2 from the germline V gene are LGHDT and YNNKEL (reference sequence). V lost 4 bases, J lost 3 bases, and 4 bases stayed unmatched. The CDR3 DNA follows: TGTGCCAGCAGCCTAAGGGACAGGGGGTACTATGGCTACACCTTC. Translated, it gives CASSLRDRGYYGYTF.

The gene calls are TRBV4-1 and TRBJ1-1; TRBD1 might be the D (6 bases). Deletions cut 1 base from V and 4 bases from J, with 13 bases between. This CDR3 has 15 residues. CDR1 MGHRA and CDR2 YSYEKL come from the germline V gene. CDR3 loop: CASSQVGTGPTEAFF. The CDR3 nucleotides are TGCGCCAGCAGCCAAGTAGGTACAGGGCCCACTGAAGCTTTCTTT.

The V gene is TRBV10-3, the J gene TRBJ2-7; D might be TRBD2 (6 bases). V gave up 2 bases and J gave up 4 bases, with 18 bases separating them. This CDR3 is 16 amino acids long. Germline CDR1 and CDR2: ENHRY and SYGVKD. CDR3 in DNA: TGTGCCATCAGTGAGGTGGGCGGGACGTCGCCTTACGAGCAGTACTTC. Residues: CAISEVGGTSPYEQYF.

This clone came up a few times. The V gene is TRBV2, the J gene TRBJ2-5; D gene unclear. Trimming left V 7 bases short and J 4 bases short, with 10 bases between. This CDR3 comprises 12 residues. From germline, CDR1 is SNHLY and CDR2 FYNNEI. CDR3 in amino acids: CASTTQRETQYF. For the CDR3, the DNA is TGTGCCAGCACCACTCAGCGAGAGACCCAGTACTTC.